This T cell receptor beta chain was profiled in a study of blood T cell repertoires in COVID-19. In the study overall: Samples representing acute and convalescent COVID-19 were sourced from the United States, Italy and Spain. Sources were T cells, B-cell-depleted T cells, or PBMCs; the material itself was cDNA or gDNA.

Germline CDR1 is SGDLS and CDR2 is YYNGEE. CDR3 length equals 16 residues. V lost 3 bases and J lost 8; bases outside the gene matches: 9. The protocol was immunoSEQ multiplex PCR, while the TCRdb copy is restricted to in-frame clones and leaves out a portion. The sample holds 95,000 to 150,000 clones, approximately 81% seen once. V is TRBV9 and J is TRBJ1-4; 11 bases are shared with TRBD1. Material: peripheral blood. This receptor was identified in a man aged 55 to 70 with acute or convalescent COVID-19. The CDR3 DNA reads as TGTGCCAGCAGCGCGGACAGGGGGCGGAGAGGAGAAAAACTGTTTTTT. Translation: CASSADRGRRGEKLFF. Combining the CDR3 with reference TRBV9 and TRBJ1-4 gives the whole variable domain DSGVTQTPKHLITATGQRVTLRCSPRSGDLSVYWYQQSLDQGLQFLIQYYNGEERAKGNILERFSAQQFPDLHSELNLSSLELGDSALYFCASSADRGRRGEKLFFGSGTQLSVL.